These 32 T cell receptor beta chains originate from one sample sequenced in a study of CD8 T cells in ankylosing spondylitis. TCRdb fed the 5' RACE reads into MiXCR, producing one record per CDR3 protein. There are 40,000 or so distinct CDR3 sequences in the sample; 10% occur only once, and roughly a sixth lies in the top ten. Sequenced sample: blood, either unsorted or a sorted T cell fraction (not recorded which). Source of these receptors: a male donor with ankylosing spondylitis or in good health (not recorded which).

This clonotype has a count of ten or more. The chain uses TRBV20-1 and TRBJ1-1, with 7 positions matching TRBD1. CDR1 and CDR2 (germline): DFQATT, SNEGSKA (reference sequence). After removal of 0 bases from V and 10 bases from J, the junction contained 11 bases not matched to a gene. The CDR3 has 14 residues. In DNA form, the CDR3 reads TGCAGTGCTAGAGATCGGGACAGAGGGCCGGGAGCTTTCTTT. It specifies CSARDRDRGPGAFF.

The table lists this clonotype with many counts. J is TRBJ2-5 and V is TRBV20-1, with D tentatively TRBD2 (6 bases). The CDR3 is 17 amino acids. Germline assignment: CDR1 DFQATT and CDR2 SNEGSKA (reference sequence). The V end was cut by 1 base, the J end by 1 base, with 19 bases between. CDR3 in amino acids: CSARVSSVVRGQETQYF. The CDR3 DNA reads TGCAGTGCTAGAGTATCTAGCGTGGTTAGGGGCCAAGAGACCCAGTACTTC.

The CDR3 reads CAWNPSARATDTQYF. CDR3 in DNA: TGTGCCTGGAACCCTAGCGCCCGAGCCACAGATACGCAGTATTTT. This chain joins TRBV30 and TRBJ2-3, with a tentative D call TRBD2 (6 bases). CDR3 size: 15 residues. V lost 4 bases to trimming and J lost 2 bases, with 16 bases between them. The germline V gene has CDR1 GTSNPN and CDR2 SVGIG (reference sequence).

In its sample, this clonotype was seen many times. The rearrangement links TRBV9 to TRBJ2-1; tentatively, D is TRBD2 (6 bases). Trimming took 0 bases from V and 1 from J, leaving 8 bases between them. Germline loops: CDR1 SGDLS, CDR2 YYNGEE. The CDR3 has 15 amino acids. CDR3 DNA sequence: TGTGCCAGCAGCGTAGCGGGAGAATCCTACAATGAGCAGTTCTTC. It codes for CASSVAGESYNEQFF.

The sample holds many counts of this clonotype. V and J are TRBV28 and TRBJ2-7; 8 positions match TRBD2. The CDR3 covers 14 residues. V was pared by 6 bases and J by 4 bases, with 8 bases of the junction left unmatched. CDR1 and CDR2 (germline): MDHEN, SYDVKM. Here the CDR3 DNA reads TGTGCCAGCAGCTCGACTAGCGTGGTGTACGAGCAGTACTTC. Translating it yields CASSSTSVVYEQYF.

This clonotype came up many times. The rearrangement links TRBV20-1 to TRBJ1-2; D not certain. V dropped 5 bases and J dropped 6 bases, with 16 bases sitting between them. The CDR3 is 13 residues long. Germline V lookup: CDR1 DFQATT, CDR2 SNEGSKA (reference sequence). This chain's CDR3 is CSAASPYTDGYTF. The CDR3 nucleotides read TGCAGTGCTGCTTCCCCTTACACCGATGGCTACACCTTC.

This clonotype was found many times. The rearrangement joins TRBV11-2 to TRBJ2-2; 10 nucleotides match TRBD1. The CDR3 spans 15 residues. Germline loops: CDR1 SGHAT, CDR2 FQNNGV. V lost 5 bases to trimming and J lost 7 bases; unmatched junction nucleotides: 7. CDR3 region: CASSRGTGDSGELFF. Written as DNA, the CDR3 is TGTGCCAGCAGCCGTGGGACAGGGGATAGCGGGGAGCTGTTTTTT.

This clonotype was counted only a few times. CDR3 nucleotides: TGTGCCACCAGTGATCTACATTTCACAGATACGCAGTATTTT. It is translated as CATSDLHFTDTQYF. The J gene is TRBJ2-3, the V gene TRBV24-1; no firm D call. The CDR3 spans 14 residues. Trimming cost V 3 bases and J 2 bases, with 8 bases left between them. CDR1 and CDR2 from the germline V gene are KGHDR and SFDVKD.

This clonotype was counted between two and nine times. The CDR3 spells CSVLERTSGRLFEQYF. CDR3 coding DNA: TGCAGCGTCCTTGAGAGGACTAGCGGGAGGTTGTTCGAGCAGTACTTC. J is TRBJ2-7 and V is TRBV29-1, with 14 positions matching TRBD2. CDR3 size: 16 residues. With V trimmed by 6 bases and J by 6 bases, 13 bases remained unmatched. Germline CDR1 is SQVTM and CDR2 is ANQGSEA.

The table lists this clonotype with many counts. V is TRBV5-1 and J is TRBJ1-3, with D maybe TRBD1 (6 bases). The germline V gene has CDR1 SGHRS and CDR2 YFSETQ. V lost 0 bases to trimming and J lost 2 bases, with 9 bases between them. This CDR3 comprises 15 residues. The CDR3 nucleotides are TGCGCCAGCAGCTTGGAACCAGGGGCTGGAAACACCATATATTTT. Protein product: CASSLEPGAGNTIYF.

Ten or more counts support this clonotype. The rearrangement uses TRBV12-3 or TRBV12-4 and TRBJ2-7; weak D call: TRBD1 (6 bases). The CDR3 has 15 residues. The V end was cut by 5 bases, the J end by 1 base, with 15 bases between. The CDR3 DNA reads TGTGCCAGCAGTCTCGGACAGCTAAGTTCCTACGAGCAGTACTTC. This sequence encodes CASSLGQLSSYEQYF.

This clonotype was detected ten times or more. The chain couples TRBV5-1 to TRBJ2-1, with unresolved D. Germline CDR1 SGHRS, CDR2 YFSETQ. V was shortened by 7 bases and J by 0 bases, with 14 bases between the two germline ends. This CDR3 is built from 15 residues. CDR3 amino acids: CASCPWDSSYNEQFF. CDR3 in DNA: TGCGCCAGCTGTCCGTGGGATAGCTCCTACAATGAGCAGTTCTTC.

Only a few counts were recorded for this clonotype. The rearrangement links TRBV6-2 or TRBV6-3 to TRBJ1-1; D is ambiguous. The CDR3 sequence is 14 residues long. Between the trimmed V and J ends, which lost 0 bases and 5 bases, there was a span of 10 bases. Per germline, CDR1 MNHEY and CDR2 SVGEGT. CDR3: CASSYSLARTEAFF. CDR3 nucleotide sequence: TGTGCCAGCAGTTACTCCCTTGCGCGAACTGAAGCTTTCTTT.

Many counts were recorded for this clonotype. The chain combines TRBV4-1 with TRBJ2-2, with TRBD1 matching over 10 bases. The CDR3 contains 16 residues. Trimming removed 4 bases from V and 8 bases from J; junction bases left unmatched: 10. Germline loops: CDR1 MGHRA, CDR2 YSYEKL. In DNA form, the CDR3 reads TGCGCCAGCAGCCTTAGACAGGGGGCTTCCCAAGGGGAGCTGTTTTTT. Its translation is CASSLRQGASQGELFF.

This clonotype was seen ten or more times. The CDR3 DNA reads TGCAGCGTTGTGGGAACGGGAGAGGGCCGGCAGACCCAGTACTTC. Encoded protein: CSVVGTGEGRQTQYF. The gene calls are TRBV29-1 and TRBJ2-5; TRBD2 might be the D (6 bases). The CDR3 is 15 amino acids. V was pared by 4 bases and J by 6 bases, with 21 bases between. Germline V gene lookup returns CDR1 SQVTM and CDR2 ANQGSEA.

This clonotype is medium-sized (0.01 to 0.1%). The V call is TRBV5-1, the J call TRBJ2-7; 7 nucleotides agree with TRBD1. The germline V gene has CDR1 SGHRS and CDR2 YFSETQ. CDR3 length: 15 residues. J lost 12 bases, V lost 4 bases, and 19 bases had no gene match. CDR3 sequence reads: CASSPSPGQRLVAYF. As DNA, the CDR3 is TGCGCCAGCAGCCCCTCCCCGGGACAGAGACTTGTGGCGTACTTC.

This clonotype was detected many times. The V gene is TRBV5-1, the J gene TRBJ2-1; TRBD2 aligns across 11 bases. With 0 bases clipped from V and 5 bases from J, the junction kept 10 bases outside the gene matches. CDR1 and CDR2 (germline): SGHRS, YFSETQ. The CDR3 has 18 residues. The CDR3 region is CASSLGQLAGVINNEQFF. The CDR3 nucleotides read TGCGCCAGCAGCTTGGGGCAACTAGCGGGAGTTATTAACAATGAGCAGTTCTTC. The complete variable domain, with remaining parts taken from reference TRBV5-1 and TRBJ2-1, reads KAGVTQTPRYLIKTRGQQVTLSCSPISGHRSVSWYQQTPGQGLQFLFEYFSETQRNKGNFPGRFSGRQFSNSRSEMNVSTLELGDSALYLCASSLGQLAGVINNEQFFGPGTRLTVL.

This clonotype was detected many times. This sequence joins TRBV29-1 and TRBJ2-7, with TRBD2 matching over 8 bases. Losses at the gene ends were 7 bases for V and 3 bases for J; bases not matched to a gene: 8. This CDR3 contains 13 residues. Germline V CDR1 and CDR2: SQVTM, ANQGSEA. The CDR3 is CSAGGARLYEQYF. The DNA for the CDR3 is TGCAGCGCCGGGGGGGCGAGGCTCTACGAGCAGTACTTC.

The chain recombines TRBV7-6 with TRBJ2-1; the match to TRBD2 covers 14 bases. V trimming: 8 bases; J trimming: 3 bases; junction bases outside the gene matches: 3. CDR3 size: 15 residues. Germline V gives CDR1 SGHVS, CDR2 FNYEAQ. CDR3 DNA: TGTGCCAGCGGAGGGACTAGCGGGAGCTACAATGAGCAGTTCTTC. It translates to CASGGTSGSYNEQFF.

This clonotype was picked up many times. The DNA for the CDR3 is TGTGCCAGCAGCCAAAAGGGACAGGGGAACACTGAAGCTTTCTTT. Translating it yields CASSQKGQGNTEAFF. The rearrangement joins TRBV3-1 to TRBJ1-1; 9 nucleotides agree with TRBD1. V trimming: 2 bases; J trimming: 1 base; junction bases outside the gene matches: 2. This CDR3 is built from 15 residues. Germline CDR1 LGHDT, CDR2 YNNKEL (reference sequence).

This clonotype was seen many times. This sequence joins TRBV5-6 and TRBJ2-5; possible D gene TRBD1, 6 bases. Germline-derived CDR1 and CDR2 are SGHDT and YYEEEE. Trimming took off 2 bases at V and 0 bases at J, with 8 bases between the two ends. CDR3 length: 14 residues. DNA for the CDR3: TGTGCCAGCAGCTTAGGGACAAACCAAGAGACCCAGTACTTC. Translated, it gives CASSLGTNQETQYF.

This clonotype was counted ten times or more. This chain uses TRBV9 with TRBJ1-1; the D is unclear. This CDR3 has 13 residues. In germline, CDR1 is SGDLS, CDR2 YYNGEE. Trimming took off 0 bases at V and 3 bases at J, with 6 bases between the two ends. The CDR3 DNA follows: TGTGCCAGCAGCGTAGCAAGTTACACTGAAGCTTTCTTT. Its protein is CASSVASYTEAFF.

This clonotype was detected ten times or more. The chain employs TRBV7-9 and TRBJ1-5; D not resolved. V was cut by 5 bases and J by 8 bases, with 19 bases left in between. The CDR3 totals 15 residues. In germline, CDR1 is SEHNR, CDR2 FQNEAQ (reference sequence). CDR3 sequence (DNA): TGTGCCAGCAGCCGCATCGGCGAGGCGCGGGAGCCCCAGCATTTT. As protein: CASSRIGEAREPQHF.

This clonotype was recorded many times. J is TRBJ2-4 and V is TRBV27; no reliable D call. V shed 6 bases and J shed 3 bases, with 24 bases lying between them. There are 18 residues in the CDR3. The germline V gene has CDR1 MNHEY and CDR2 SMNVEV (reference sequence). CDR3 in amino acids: CASRDRALSRVGKNIQYF. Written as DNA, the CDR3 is TGTGCCAGCAGAGACCGGGCCCTCTCCCGAGTAGGCAAAAACATTCAGTACTTC.

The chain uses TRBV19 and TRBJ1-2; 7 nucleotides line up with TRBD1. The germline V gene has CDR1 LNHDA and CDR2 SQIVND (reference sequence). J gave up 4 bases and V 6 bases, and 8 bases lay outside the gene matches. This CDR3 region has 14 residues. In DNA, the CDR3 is TGTGCCAGTAGCCCACGGGACAGCCTCTATGGCTACACCTTC. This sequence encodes CASSPRDSLYGYTF.

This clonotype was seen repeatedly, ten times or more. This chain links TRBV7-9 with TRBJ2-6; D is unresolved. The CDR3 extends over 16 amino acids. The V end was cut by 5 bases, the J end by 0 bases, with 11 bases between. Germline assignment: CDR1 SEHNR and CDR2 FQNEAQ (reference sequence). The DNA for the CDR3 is TGTGCCAGCAGCGGCGCCCATCTCTCTGGGGCCAACGTCCTGACTTTC. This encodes CASSGAHLSGANVLTF.

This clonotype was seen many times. DNA for the CDR3: TGCAGTGCTGTAGGGGGGACTAGCTACAATGAGCAGTTCTTC. Translation gives CSAVGGTSYNEQFF. V and J are TRBV20-1 and TRBJ2-1, with 8 positions matching TRBD2. The CDR3 loop spans 14 amino acids. CDR1 and CDR2 (germline): DFQATT, SNEGSKA (reference sequence). J was trimmed by 3 bases and V by 5 bases; bases with no gene match: 6.

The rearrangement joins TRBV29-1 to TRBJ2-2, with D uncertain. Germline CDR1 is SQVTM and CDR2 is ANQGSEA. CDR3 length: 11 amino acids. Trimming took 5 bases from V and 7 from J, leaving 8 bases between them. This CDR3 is CSVFFLGELFF. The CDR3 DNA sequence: TGCAGCGTTTTTTTTCTCGGGGAGCTGTTTTTT.

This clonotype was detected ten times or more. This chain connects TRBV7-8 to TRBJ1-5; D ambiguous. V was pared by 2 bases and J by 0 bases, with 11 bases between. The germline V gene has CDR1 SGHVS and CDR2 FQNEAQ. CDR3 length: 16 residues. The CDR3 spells CASSLPDGSSNQPQHF. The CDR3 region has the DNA TGTGCCAGCAGCTTACCGGACGGCTCTAGCAATCAGCCCCAGCATTTT. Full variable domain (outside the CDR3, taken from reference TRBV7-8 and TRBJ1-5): GAGVSQSPRYKVAKRGQDVALRCDPISGHVSLFWYQQALGQGPEFLTYFQNEAQLDKSGLPSDRFFAERPEGSVSTLKIQRTQQEDSAVYLCASSLPDGSSNQPQHFGDGTRLSIL.

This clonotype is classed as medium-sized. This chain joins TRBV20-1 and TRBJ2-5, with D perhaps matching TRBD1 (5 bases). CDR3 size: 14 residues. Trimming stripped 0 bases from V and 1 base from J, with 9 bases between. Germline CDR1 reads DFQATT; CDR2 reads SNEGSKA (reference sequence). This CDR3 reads CSARDPTGQETQYF. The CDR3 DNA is TGCAGTGCTAGAGATCCCACAGGCCAAGAGACCCAGTACTTC.

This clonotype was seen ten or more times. The CDR3: CASTLLGGDQETQYF. The CDR3 DNA sequence: TGTGCCAGCACCCTACTCGGGGGGGACCAAGAGACCCAGTACTTC. V and J are TRBV12-3 or TRBV12-4 and TRBJ2-5; 8 nucleotides match TRBD2. CDR3 length equals 15 residues. Trimming took 7 bases from V and 0 from J; bases not matched to a gene: 7.

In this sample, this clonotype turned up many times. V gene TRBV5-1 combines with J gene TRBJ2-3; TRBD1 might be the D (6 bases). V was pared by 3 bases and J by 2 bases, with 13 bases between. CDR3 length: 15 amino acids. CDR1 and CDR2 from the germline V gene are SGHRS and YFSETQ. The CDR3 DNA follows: TGCGCCAGCAGCTCCGACAGGAAACTCACAGATACGCAGTATTTT. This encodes CASSSDRKLTDTQYF.